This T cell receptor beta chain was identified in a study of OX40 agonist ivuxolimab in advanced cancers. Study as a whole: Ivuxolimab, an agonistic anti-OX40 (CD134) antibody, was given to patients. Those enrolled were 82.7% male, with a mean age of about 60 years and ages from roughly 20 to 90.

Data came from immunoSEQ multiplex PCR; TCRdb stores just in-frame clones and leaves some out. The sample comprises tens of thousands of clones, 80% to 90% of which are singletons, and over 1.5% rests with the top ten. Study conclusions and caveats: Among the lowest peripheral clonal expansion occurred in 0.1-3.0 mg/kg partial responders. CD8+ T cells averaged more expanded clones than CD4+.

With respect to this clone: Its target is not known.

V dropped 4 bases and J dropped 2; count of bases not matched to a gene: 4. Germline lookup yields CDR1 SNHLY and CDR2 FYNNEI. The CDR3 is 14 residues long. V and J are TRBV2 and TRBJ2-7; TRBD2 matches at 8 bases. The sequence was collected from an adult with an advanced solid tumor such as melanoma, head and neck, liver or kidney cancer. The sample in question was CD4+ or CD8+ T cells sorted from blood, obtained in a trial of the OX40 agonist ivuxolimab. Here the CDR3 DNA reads TGTGCCAGCAGTGTGACTAGCGCTGCCTACGAGCAGTACTTC. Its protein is CASSVTSAAYEQYF.